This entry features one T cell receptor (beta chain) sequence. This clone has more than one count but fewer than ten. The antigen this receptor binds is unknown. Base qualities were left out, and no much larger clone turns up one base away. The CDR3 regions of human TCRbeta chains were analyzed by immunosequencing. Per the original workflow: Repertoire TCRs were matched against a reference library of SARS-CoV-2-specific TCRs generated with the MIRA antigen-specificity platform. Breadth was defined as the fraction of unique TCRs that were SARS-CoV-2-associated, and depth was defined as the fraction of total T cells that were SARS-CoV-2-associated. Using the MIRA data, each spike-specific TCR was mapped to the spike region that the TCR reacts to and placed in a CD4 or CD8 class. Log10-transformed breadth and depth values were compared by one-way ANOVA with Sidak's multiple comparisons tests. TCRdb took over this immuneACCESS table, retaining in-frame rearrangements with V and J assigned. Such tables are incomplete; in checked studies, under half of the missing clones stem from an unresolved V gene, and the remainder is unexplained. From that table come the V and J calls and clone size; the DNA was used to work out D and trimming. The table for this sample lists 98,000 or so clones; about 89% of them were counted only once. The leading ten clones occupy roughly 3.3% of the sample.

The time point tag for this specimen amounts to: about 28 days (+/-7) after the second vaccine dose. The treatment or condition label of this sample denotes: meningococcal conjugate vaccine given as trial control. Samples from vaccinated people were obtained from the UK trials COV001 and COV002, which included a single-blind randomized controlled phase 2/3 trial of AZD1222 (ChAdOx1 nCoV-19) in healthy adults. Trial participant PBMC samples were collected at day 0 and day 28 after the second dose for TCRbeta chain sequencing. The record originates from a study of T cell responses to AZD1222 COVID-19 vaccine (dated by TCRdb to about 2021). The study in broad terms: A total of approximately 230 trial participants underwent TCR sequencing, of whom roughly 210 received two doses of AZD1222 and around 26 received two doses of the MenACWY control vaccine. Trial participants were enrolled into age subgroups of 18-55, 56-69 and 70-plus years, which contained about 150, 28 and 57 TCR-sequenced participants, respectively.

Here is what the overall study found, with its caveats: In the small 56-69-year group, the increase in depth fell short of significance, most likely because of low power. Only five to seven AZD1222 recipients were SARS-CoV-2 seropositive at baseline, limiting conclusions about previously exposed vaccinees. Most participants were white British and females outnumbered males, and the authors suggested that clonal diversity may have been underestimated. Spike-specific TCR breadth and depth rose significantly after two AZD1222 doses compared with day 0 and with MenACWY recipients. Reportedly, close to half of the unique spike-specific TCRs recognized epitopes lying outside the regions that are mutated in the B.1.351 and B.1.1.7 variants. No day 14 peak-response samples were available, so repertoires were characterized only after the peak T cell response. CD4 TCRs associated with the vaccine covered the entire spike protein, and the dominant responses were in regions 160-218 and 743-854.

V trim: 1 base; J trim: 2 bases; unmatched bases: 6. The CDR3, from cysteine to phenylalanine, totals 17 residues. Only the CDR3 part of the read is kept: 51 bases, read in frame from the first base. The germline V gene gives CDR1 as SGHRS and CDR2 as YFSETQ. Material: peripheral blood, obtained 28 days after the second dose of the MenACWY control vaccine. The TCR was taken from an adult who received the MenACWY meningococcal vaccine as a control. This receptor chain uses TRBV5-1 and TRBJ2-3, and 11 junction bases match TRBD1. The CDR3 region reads CASSLRGTGGFTDTQYF. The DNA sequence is TGCGCCAGCAGCTTGCGGGGGACAGGGGGTTTCACAGATACGCAGTATTTT.